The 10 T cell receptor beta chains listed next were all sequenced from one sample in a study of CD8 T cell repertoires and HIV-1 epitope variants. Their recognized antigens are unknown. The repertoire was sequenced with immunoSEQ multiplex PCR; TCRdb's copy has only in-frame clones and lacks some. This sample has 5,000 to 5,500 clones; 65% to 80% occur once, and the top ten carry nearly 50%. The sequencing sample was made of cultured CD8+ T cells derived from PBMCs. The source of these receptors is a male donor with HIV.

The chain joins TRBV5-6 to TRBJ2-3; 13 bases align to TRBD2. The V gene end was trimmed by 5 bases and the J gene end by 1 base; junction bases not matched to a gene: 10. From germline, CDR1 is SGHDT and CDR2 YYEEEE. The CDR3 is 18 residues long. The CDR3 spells CASSAGLAGAWGTDTQYF. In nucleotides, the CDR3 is TGTGCCAGCAGTGCTGGACTAGCGGGAGCGTGGGGCACAGATACGCAGTATTTT.

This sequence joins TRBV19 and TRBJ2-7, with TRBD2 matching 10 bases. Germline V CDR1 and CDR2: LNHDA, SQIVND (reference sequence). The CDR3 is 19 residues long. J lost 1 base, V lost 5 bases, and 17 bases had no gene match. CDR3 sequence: CASSPPSGGHLFNSYEQYF. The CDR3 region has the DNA TGTGCCAGTAGTCCTCCTAGCGGGGGCCATCTCTTTAATTCCTACGAGCAGTACTTC.

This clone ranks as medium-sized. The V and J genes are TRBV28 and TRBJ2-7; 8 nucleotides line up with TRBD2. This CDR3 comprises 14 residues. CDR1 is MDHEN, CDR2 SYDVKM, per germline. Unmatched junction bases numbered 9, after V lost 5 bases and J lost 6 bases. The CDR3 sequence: CASSPEAGVSEQYF. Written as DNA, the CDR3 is TGTGCCAGCAGTCCGGAAGCGGGAGTAAGCGAGCAGTACTTC.

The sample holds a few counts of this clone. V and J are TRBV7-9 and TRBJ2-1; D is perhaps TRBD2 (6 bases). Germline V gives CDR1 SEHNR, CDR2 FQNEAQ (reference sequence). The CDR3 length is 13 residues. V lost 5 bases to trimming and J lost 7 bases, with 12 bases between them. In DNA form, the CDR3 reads TGTGCCAGCAGCCACGGGACTGAGAATGAGCAGTTCTTC. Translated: CASSHGTENEQFF.

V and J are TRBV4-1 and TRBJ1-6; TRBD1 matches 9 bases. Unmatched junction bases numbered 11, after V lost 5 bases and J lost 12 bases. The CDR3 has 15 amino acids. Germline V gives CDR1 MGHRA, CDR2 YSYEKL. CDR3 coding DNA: TGCGCCAGCAGCGTACTGGGGGGACAGGGACAACCCCTCCACTTT. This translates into CASSVLGGQGQPLHF.

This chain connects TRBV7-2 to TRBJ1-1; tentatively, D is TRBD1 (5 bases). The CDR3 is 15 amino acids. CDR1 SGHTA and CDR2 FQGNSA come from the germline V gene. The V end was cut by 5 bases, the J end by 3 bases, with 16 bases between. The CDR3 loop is CASSPRAGTYTEAFF. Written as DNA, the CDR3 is TGTGCCAGCAGCCCCCGGGCAGGGACTTACACTGAAGCTTTCTTT.

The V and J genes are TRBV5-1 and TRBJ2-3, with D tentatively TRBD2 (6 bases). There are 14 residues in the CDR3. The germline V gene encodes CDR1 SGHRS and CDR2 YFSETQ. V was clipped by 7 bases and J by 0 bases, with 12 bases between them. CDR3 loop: CASRRDLSTDTQYF. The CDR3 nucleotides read TGCGCCAGCCGGCGGGACCTCAGCACAGATACGCAGTATTTT.

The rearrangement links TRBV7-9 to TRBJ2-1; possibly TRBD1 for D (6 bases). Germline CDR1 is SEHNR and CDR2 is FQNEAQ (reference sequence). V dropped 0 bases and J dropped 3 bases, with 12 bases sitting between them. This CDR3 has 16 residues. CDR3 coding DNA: TGTGCCAGCAGCTTAGCGACCGGGACACTCTACAATGAGCAGTTCTTC. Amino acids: CASSLATGTLYNEQFF.

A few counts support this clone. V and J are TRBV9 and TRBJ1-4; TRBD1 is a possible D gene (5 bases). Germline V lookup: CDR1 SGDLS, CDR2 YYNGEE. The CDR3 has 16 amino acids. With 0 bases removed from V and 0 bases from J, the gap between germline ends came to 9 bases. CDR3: CASSVAGGATNEKLFF. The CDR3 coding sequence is TGTGCCAGCAGCGTAGCTGGGGGGGCAACTAATGAAAAACTGTTTTTT. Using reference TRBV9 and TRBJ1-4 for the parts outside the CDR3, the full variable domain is DSGVTQTPKHLITATGQRVTLRCSPRSGDLSVYWYQQSLDQGLQFLIQYYNGEERAKGNILERFSAQQFPDLHSELNLSSLELGDSALYFCASSVAGGATNEKLFFGSGTQLSVL.

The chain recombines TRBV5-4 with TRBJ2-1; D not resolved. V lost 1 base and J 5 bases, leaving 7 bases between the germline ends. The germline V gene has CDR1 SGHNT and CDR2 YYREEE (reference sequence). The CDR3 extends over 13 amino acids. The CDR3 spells CASSLMVDNEQFF. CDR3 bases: TGTGCCAGCAGCTTGATGGTTGACAATGAGCAGTTCTTC.